The rows below give T cell receptor beta chains drawn from one sample of a study of blood T cell repertoires in COVID-19. Generated by immunoSEQ multiplex PCR, the TCRdb table keeps only in-frame clones and is missing some. Among almost 350,000 clones listed, about nine tenths were seen once. The specimen sequenced was peripheral blood. These receptors were obtained from a woman aged 55-69 years with COVID-19, enrolled during active disease. Each CDR3 is given with its conserved first and last residue. A D gene is named only where the DNA matches it firmly. Expanded clones are given a class, and other clones once, few, many or no size at all.

D gene	V gene	clone size	J gene	CDR3 protein	CDR3 DNA
NA	TRBV18	NA	TRBJ1-2	CASSPRGREYYGYTF	TGTGCCAGCTCACCTCGGGGGAGAGAATACTATGGCTACACCTTC
TRBD2	TRBV19	NA	TRBJ2-3	CASRHPSGGAFWTDTQYF	TGTGCCAGTAGGCACCCTAGCGGGGGGGCCTTCTGGACAGATACGCAGTATTTT
TRBD1	TRBV18	NA	TRBJ1-1	CASSPPLTGTGTEAFF	TGTGCCAGCTCACCACCGTTGACCGGGACAGGGACTGAAGCTTTCTTT
TRBD1	TRBV28	NA	TRBJ1-4	CAIPDRGSEKLFF	TGTGCCATCCCGGACAGGGGGAGCGAAAAACTGTTTTTT
NA	TRBV2	NA	TRBJ2-7	CASSEEILTYEQYF	TGTGCCAGCAGTGAAGAAATCCTTACCTACGAGCAGTACTTC
TRBD2	TRBV5-5	few	TRBJ2-5	CASSFSGWETQYF	TGTGCCAGCAGTTTTAGCGGGTGGGAGACCCAGTACTTC
TRBD1	TRBV6-5	NA	TRBJ2-7	CATNDPRGNYEQYF	TGTGCCACAAATGACCCCAGGGGGAACTACGAGCAGTACTTC
TRBD1	TRBV5-4	NA	TRBJ2-5	CASSLRGQGADGETQYF	TGTGCCAGCAGCTTGAGGGGACAGGGGGCCGACGGAGAGACCCAGTACTTC
TRBD1	TRBV5-6	NA	TRBJ2-1	CASILTLTPAGGGNEQFF	TGTGCCAGCATCCTAACTCTTACCCCGGCAGGGGGCGGGAATGAGCAGTTCTTC
NA	TRBV30	NA	TRBJ1-2	CAWSVHSRESFYGYTF	TGTGCCTGGAGTGTACACTCGAGGGAGTCCTTTTATGGCTACACCTTC
NA	TRBV10-3	once	TRBJ2-1	CAIRDTFNEQFF	TGTGCCATCCGGGACACCTTCAATGAGCAGTTCTTC